This T cell receptor (beta chain) was captured by sequencing in a study of post-analysis software for immune sequencing data. Study background: Patients had relapsing-remitting, secondary progressive or progressive-relapsing multiple sclerosis; some lacked subtype.

The authors incorporated unique molecular identifiers into the TCR beta cDNA libraries. Around 450,000 cDNA molecules were recovered from an input of roughly 0.95 to 11 million T cells. TCRdb called the PCR reads again in MiXCR, with one record for every CDR3 protein. The table records about 460,000 distinct CDR3 sequences, around 40% of them present only once. The length of the CDR3 is 14 residues. Trimming removed 4 bases from V and 2 bases from J, with 10 bases in between. Study results and limitations: TRBV5-6, TRBV5-1 and TRBV20-1 were among 4 or 5 TRBV segments more frequent in patients than controls. When compared against controls, multiple sclerosis patients showed significantly lower normalized Chao1 diversity.

Details on this clonotype: Its specificity is unknown.

The sample was blood. V is TRBV12-3 or TRBV12-4 and J is TRBJ2-3; D gene ambiguous. This receptor was obtained from a girl aged 10-17 years with multiple sclerosis. The CDR3 DNA reads as TGTGCCAGCAGTTCGAAAGGTTACACAGATACGCAGTATTTT. Protein: CASSSKGYTDTQYF.